Following are 2 T cell receptor beta chains from one sample sequenced in a study of Graves' ophthalmopathy and Graves' hyperthyroidism. Amplifying from RNA transcripts, the study obtained TCR beta CDR3 regions. Second-round multiplex PCR followed a first-round RT-PCR using HTBI primers. TCRdb re-derived calls from the multiplex PCR reads in MiXCR, one entry per CDR3 protein. The data contain about 740,000 distinct CDR3 sequences, roughly 41% of them singletons. The sample consisted of peripheral blood. The source is an adult man with Graves' ophthalmopathy.

This chain joins TRBV10-3 and TRBJ2-3; TRBD2 matches at 13 bases. Germline V lookup: CDR1 ENHRY, CDR2 SYGVKD. The length of the CDR3 is 15 residues. Trimming cost V 10 bases and J 2 bases; bases outside gene matches: 6. The CDR3 is CASRTSGGFTDTQYF. CDR3 DNA: TGTGCCAGCAGGACTAGCGGGGGCTTCACAGATACGCAGTATTTT.

The chain is built from TRBV6-1 and TRBJ1-3; 7 bases fit TRBD1. CDR1 and CDR2 from the germline V gene are MNHNS and SASEGT. V shed 4 bases, J shed 0 bases, and the junction held 6 bases outside the gene matches. This CDR3 region has 16 residues. CDR3 nucleotide sequence: TGTGCCAGCAGTGCGGGACAGCCATACTCTGGAAACACCATATATTTT. Translation: CASSAGQPYSGNTIYF.